This T cell receptor (beta chain) was obtained from a study of radiotherapy plus CTLA-4 blockade in lung cancer. For the study at large: Among patients, over 15% showed objective responses, and approximately 31% had disease control. Study-wide points: The study found tumor-derived TCR clones expanded in blood after radiotherapy plus ipilimumab. Reports state that early shifts in blood T cell clones, with interferon-beta, best predicted response.

A note on this clone: Its antigen is not identified.

V was trimmed by 0 bases and J by 4 bases, leaving 9 bases between them. This CDR3 is built from 14 residues. From germline, CDR1 is LGHNA and CDR2 YSLEER. In chemo-refractory metastatic non-small-cell lung cancer, patients got ipilimumab CTLA-4 blockade together with focal radiation. Assay: immunoSEQ multiplex PCR; the TCRdb copy retains only in-frame clones and omits some. The sample includes tens of thousands of clones, roughly three quarters of them seen just once. This specimen consisted of peripheral blood, obtained from a patient treated with radiotherapy plus ipilimumab. The origin of this receptor is a human donor with non-small cell lung cancer that progressed on radiotherapy plus ipilimumab. This chain joins TRBV4-3 and TRBJ1-2; D is unresolved. The CDR3 loop reads CASSQDLHSYGYTF. The DNA for the CDR3 is TGCGCCAGCAGCCAAGATCTGCACAGCTATGGCTACACCTTC.